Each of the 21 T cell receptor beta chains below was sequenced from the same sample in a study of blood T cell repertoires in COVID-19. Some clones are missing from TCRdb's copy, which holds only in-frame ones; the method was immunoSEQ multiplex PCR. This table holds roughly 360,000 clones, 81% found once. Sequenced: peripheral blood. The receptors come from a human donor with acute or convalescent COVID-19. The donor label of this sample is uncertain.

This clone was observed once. The chain's CDR3 is CASSLERDQPQHF. CDR3 coding DNA: TGTGCCAGCAGTTTAGAGCGGGACCAGCCCCAGCATTTT. The chain links TRBV12-3 or TRBV12-4 to TRBJ1-5; possibly TRBD1 for D (5 bases). CDR3 length: 13 amino acids. V lost 1 base and J lost 7, with 8 bases in between.

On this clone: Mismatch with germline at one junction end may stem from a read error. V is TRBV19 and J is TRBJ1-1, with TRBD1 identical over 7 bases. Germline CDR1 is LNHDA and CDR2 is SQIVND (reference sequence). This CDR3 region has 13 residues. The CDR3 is CASFSRDRDELRF. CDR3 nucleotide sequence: TGTGCCAGTTTTTCCCGAGACAGGGACGAACTTAGATTT. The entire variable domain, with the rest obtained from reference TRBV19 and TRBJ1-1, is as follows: DGGITQSPKYLFRKEGQNVTLSCEQNLNHDAMYWYRQDPGQGLRLIYYSQIVNDFQKGDIAEGYSVSREKKESFPLTVTSAQKNPTAFYLCASFSRDRDELRFGQGTRLTVV.

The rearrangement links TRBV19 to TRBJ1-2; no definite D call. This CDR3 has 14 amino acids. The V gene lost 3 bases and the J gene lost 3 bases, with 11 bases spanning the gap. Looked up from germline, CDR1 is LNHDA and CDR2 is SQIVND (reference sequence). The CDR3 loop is CASSMSTRYYGYTF. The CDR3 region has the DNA TGTGCCAGTAGTATGTCGACACGATACTATGGCTACACCTTC.

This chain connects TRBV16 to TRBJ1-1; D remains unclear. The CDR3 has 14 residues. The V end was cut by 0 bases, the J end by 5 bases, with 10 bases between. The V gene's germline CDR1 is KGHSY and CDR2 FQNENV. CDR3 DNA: TGTGCCAGCAGCCAATCGTCGTCGGTAACTGAAGCTTTCTTT. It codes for CASSQSSSVTEAFF.

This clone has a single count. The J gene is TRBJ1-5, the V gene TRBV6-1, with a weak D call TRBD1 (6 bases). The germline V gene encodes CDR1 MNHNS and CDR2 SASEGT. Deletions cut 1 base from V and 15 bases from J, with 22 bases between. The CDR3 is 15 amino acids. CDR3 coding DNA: TGTGCCAGCAGTGAAGTTTCGACAGGACAATTTGAGCGGCATTTT. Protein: CASSEVSTGQFERHF.

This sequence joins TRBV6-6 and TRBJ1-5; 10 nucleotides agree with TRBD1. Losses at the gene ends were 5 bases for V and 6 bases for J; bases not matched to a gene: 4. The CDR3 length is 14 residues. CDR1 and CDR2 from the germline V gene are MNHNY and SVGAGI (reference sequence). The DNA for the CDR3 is TGTGCCAGCAGTAGACAGGGGGCCAGTCAGCCCCAGCATTTT. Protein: CASSRQGASQPQHF.

The CDR3 reads CATSRASGQLQGRAFF. CDR3 DNA: TGTGCCACCAGCAGAGCATCGGGACAGCTCCAAGGAAGAGCTTTCTTT. The chain joins TRBV15 to TRBJ1-1, with 7 bases lining up with TRBD1. The CDR3 sequence is 16 residues long. Germline CDR1 is LNHNV and CDR2 is YYDKDF (reference sequence). V shed 1 base and J 10 bases; nucleotides not matched to a gene: 15.

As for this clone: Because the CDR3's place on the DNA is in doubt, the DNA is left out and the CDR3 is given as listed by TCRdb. The CDR3 here is CATSRLVLRASGANEQFF. This chain links TRBV15 with TRBJ2-1; the DNA was not used to check the table's D call, TRBD2. Germline V gene lookup returns CDR1 LNHNV and CDR2 YYDKDF (reference sequence). The CDR3 sequence runs 18 residues, both termini included.

CDR3 amino acids: CASSLDSGLYNEQFF. The CDR3 DNA follows: TGCGCCAGCAGCTTGGATAGCGGCCTTTACAATGAGCAGTTCTTC. The chain carries TRBV5-1 and TRBJ2-1; weak D call: TRBD2 (6 bases). V lost 0 bases, J lost 4 bases, and 11 bases lay in between. From germline, CDR1 is SGHRS and CDR2 YFSETQ. The CDR3 spans 15 residues.

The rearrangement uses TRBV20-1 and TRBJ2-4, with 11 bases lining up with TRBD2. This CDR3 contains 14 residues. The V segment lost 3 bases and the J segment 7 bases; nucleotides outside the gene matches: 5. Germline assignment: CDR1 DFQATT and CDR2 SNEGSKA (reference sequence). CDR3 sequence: CSASIAGGRNIQYF. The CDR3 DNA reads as TGCAGTGCTAGTATAGCGGGGGGGAGGAACATTCAGTACTTC.

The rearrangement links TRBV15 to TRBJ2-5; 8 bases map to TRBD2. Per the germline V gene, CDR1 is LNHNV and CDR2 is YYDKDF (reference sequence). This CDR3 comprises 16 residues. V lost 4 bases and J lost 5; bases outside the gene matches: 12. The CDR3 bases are TGTGCCACCAGCAAGGGGACTAGAGCAATTAAGGAGACCCAGTACTTC. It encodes CATSKGTRAIKETQYF.

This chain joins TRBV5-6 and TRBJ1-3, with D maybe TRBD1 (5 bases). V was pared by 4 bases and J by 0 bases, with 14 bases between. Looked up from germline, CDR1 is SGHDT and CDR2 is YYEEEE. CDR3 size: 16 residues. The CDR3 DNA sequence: TGTGCCAGCAGCGAGCGCAGGGTGCTCTCTGGAAACACCATATATTTT. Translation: CASSERRVLSGNTIYF.

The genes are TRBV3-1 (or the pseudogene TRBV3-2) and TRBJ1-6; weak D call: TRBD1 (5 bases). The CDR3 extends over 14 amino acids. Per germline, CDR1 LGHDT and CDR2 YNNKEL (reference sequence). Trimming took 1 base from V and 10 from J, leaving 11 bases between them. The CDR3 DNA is TGTGCCAGCAGCCAAGGACAGTTAGGGTCACCCCTCCACTTT. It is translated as CASSQGQLGSPLHF.

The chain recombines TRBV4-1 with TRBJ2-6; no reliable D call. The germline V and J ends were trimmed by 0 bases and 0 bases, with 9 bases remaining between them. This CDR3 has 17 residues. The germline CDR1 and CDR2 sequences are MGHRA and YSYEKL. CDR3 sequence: CASSQDRLSSGANVLTF. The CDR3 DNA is TGCGCCAGCAGCCAAGATCGACTCAGCTCTGGGGCCAACGTCCTGACTTTC.

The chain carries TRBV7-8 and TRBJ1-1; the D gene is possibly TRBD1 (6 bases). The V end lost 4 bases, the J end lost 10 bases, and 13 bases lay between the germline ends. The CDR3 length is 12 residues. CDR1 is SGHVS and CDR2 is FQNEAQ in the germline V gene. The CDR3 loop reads CASSYETGGAFF. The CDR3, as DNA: TGTGCCAGCAGCTATGAGACAGGTGGAGCTTTCTTT. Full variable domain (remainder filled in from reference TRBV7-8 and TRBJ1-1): GAGVSQSPRYKVAKRGQDVALRCDPISGHVSLFWYQQALGQGPEFLTYFQNEAQLDKSGLPSDRFFAERPEGSVSTLKIQRTQQEDSAVYLCASSYETGGAFFGQGTRLTVV.

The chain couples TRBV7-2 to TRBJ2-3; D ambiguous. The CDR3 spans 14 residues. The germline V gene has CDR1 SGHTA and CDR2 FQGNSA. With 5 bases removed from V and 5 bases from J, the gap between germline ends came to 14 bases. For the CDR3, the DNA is TGTGCCAGCAGCCGGGTGAGCCGCGGAGATACGCAGTATTTT. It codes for CASSRVSRGDTQYF. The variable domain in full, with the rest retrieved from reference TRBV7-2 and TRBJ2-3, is GAGVSQSPSNKVTEKGKDVELRCDPISGHTALYWYRQSLGQGLEFLIYFQGNSAPDKSGLPSDRFSAERTGGSVSTLTIQRTQQEDSAVYLCASSRVSRGDTQYFGPGTRLTVL.

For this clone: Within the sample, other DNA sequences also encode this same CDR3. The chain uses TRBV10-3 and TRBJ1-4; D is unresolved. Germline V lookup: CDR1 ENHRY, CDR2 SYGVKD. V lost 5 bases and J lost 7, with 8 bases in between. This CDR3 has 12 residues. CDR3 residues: CAISQLGEKLFF. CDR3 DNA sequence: TGTGCCATCAGTCAACTAGGTGAAAAACTGTTTTTT.

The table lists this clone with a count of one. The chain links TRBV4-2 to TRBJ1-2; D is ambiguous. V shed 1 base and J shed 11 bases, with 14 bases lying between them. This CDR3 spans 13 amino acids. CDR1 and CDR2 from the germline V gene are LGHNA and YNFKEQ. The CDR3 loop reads CASSQGISADYTF. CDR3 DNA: TGTGCCAGCAGCCAAGGTATAAGCGCAGATTACACCTTC.

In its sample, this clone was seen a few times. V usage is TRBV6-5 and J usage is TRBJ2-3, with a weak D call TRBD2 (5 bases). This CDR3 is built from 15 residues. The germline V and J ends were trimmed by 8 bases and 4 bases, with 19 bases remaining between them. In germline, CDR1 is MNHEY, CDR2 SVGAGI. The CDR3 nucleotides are TGTGCCAGCGGCTCCGGGGAAACCGGAGCAGATACGCAGTATTTT. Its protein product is CASGSGETGADTQYF.

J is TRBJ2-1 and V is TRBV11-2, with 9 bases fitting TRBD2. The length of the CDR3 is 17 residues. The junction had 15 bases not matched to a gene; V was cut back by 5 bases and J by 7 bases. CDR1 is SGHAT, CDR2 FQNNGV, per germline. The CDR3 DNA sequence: TGTGCCAGCAGCCCACAGGGGCTGGCTAGCGGGGATAATGAGCAGTTCTTC. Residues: CASSPQGLASGDNEQFF.

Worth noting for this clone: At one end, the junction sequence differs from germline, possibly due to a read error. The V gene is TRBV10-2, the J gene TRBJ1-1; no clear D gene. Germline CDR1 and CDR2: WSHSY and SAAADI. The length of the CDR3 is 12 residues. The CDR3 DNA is TGCGCCAGCAGTGAGTATTCATTACAGCGGAACTTT. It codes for CASSEYSLQRNF.